This paragraph covers one T cell receptor beta chain sequence. Its antigen is not known. The data stem from a study of blood T cells in healthy people across ages. The study, taken as a whole, reports: Greater diversity and more naive CD4+ cells were seen in long-lived donors than in aged donors.

The V gene lost 8 bases and the J gene lost 4 bases, with 14 bases spanning the gap. In germline, CDR1 is SEHNR, CDR2 FQNEAQ (reference sequence). This CDR3 contains 14 residues. A second PCR, run for about 6 to 12 cycles, used a sample-barcoded 5' primer plus a J-beta primer mix. TCRdb re-called the 5' RACE reads through MiXCR, storing one row per CDR3 protein. This sample has about 1 million distinct CDR3 sequences, with 35% to 50% found just once. The chain uses TRBV7-9 and TRBJ1-4; D unclear. The sequenced material came from blood. The TCR sequence derives from a woman between 55 and 75 years old in good health. CDR3 DNA: TGTGCCAGCGGAACAGCGGGCAATAATGAAAAACTGTTTTTT. Protein sequence: CASGTAGNNEKLFF.